These 2 T cell receptor beta chains came from one sample sequenced in a study of response to subunit inactivated influenza vaccine. TCRdb reanalysed the RT-PCR reads using MiXCR and keeps one entry per CDR3 protein. Of 600,000 to 850,000 distinct CDR3 sequences listed, around 15% are singletons. Material: PBMCs from blood, obtained around 15 days before vaccination. Receptor source: a man aged 50-59 years who received an inactivated influenza vaccine.

V and J are TRBV5-1 and TRBJ2-1, with D possibly TRBD1 on 6 matching bases. The V gene lost 4 bases and the J gene lost 5 bases, with 13 bases spanning the gap. The CDR3 length is 14 residues. The germline V gene has CDR1 SGHRS and CDR2 YFSETQ. The CDR3 nucleotides are TGCGCCAGCAGCGAACAGGGTACCCACAATGAGCAGTTCTTC. Protein product: CASSEQGTHNEQFF.

CDR3 region: CASSLAGLGGTGELFF. Here the CDR3 DNA reads TGTGCCAGCAGCTTAGCGGGACTAGGTGGCACCGGGGAGCTGTTTTTT. This rearrangement joins TRBV7-8 to TRBJ2-2; 8 nucleotides align to TRBD2. Per germline, CDR1 SGHVS and CDR2 FQNEAQ. The CDR3 runs to 16 residues. With 0 bases clipped from V and 4 bases from J, the junction kept 4 bases outside the gene matches.